The 10 T cell receptor beta chains listed next were all sequenced from one sample in a study of cytomegalovirus exposure and HLA in healthy donors. PCR used 60 Vbeta primers and 13 Jbeta primers. The assay was immunoSEQ multiplex PCR, and TCRdb's table has in-frame clones only and misses some. The table lists 150,000 to 200,000 clones, 60% to 80% of them singletons. Specimen: PBMCs. The receptors come from a male donor in good health and CMV-seronegative.

The rearrangement links TRBV7-3 to TRBJ1-1; TRBD1 matches at 7 bases. Germline CDR1 reads SGHTA; CDR2 reads FQGTGA. The CDR3 runs to 14 residues. Unmatched junction bases numbered 7, after V lost 5 bases and J lost 4 bases. The CDR3 loop reads CASSTGASTTEAFF. CDR3 DNA sequence: TGTGCCAGCAGCACAGGGGCCTCGACCACTGAAGCTTTCTTT.

This clone was seen more than once but under ten times. The V gene is TRBV5-1, the J gene TRBJ1-2; 8 bases are a match to TRBD1. The CDR3 covers 15 residues. CDR1 is SGHRS and CDR2 is YFSETQ in the germline V gene. V trimming: 0 bases; J trimming: 8 bases; junction bases outside the gene matches: 9. The chain's CDR3 is CASSLEGQGAGGYTF. CDR3 coding DNA: TGCGCCAGCAGCTTGGAAGGACAGGGTGCCGGAGGCTACACCTTC.

The V call is TRBV19, the J call TRBJ1-1; TRBD1 agrees at 9 bases. V lost 10 bases to trimming and J lost 8 bases; unmatched junction nucleotides: 20. CDR1 and CDR2 (germline): LNHDA, SQIVND (reference sequence). This CDR3 spans 16 amino acids. DNA for the CDR3: TGTGCCACCTCGCCCTCCCGTTCTACAGGGGGCAGGGAAGCTTTCTTT. It specifies CATSPSRSTGGREAFF.

About this clone itself: The identical CDR3 is also encoded by other nucleotide sequences in the sample. This chain connects TRBV5-1 to TRBJ2-2; no clear D gene. V gave up 0 bases and J gave up 2 bases, with 8 bases separating them. Germline lookup yields CDR1 SGHRS and CDR2 YFSETQ. CDR3 length: 15 residues. The CDR3, as DNA: TGCGCCAGCAGCTTGGACTCCCCTAACACCGGGGAGCTGTTTTTT. The encoded protein is CASSLDSPNTGELFF.

The sample holds a few counts of this clone. The chain joins TRBV7-6 to TRBJ2-3; 11 bases line up with TRBD2. This CDR3 is built from 17 residues. Germline V CDR1 and CDR2: SGHVS, FNYEAQ. Trimming took 5 bases from V and 2 from J; bases not matched to a gene: 9. The CDR3 sequence: CASSEPPGLAATDTQYF. The CDR3 DNA is TGTGCCAGCAGCGAACCTCCGGGACTAGCGGCCACAGATACGCAGTATTTT.

The J gene is TRBJ1-1, the V gene TRBV5-1; D might be TRBD1 (6 bases). This CDR3 is 17 amino acids long. Germline CDR1 reads SGHRS; CDR2 reads YFSETQ. Trimming left V 4 bases short and J 2 bases short, with 21 bases between. CDR3 region: CASSVSAGTTRNTEAFF. CDR3 bases: TGCGCCAGCAGCGTTAGCGCCGGGACAACCAGAAACACTGAAGCTTTCTTT.

The chain links TRBV7-2 to TRBJ1-1, with no clear D. This CDR3 comprises 13 residues. Germline CDR1 is SGHTA and CDR2 is FQGNSA. V lost 7 bases and J lost 1, with 10 bases in between. This chain's CDR3 is CASTRDTNTEAFF. CDR3 bases: TGTGCCAGCACCCGGGATACGAACACTGAAGCTTTCTTT.

J is TRBJ2-7 and V is TRBV7-9, with D tentatively TRBD2 (6 bases). Germline V gene sequence: CDR1 SEHNR, CDR2 FQNEAQ (reference sequence). The ends were cut back, 1 base at V and 1 base at J, with 11 bases in the middle. The CDR3 covers 15 residues. The DNA for the CDR3 is TGTGCCAGCAGCTTAGTGGGACTCACTTCCTACGAGCAGTACTTC. Its translation is CASSLVGLTSYEQYF.

The rearrangement links TRBV7-9 to TRBJ1-2; weak D call: TRBD1 (5 bases). CDR1 and CDR2 from the germline V gene are SEHNR and FQNEAQ (reference sequence). This CDR3 contains 15 residues. Trimming took 4 bases from V and 2 from J, leaving 14 bases between them. The CDR3 sequence: CASSWDFMGNYGYTF. The DNA of the CDR3 is TGTGCCAGCAGCTGGGACTTTATGGGCAACTATGGCTACACCTTC.

The chain is built from TRBV28 and TRBJ2-2; TRBD1 matches at 7 bases. Germline loops: CDR1 MDHEN, CDR2 SYDVKM. This CDR3 contains 15 residues. Unmatched junction bases numbered 12, after V lost 8 bases and J lost 6 bases. CDR3 DNA: TGTGCCAGCGGGGCAGGGACAGTTGACTCCGGGGAGCTGTTTTTT. Translated, it gives CASGAGTVDSGELFF.